These 20 T cell receptor beta chains originate from one sample sequenced in a study of tissue T cells after allogeneic stem cell transplantation. Repertoires were generated with immunoSEQ multiplex PCR, while TCRdb's copy carries only in-frame clones and drops some. The sample contains approximately 45,000 clones, roughly 92% of which appear only once. This sample comprised blood, obtained before transplantation. The receptor source for this set is a woman between 40 and 69 years old who later had graft-versus-host disease after an allogeneic stem cell transplant.

This chain uses TRBV7-9 with TRBJ2-1; 12 nucleotides align to TRBD2. With V trimmed by 4 bases and J by 5 bases, 6 bases remained unmatched. Germline V CDR1 and CDR2: SEHNR, FQNEAQ (reference sequence). The CDR3 runs to 16 residues. Here the CDR3 DNA reads TGTGCCAGCAGCTCTCTAGCGGGAGGGCTCGACAATGAGCAGTTCTTC. Translating gives CASSSLAGGLDNEQFF.

The J gene is TRBJ2-7, the V gene TRBV7-2; 12 bases match TRBD2. V lost 2 bases to trimming and J lost 2 bases; unmatched junction nucleotides: 4. The CDR3 runs to 16 residues. Germline V gives CDR1 SGHTA, CDR2 FQGNSA. The CDR3 is CASSLPTSGSTYEQYF. The DNA of the CDR3 is TGTGCCAGCAGCTTACCGACTAGCGGGAGCACCTACGAGCAGTACTTC.

This chain uses TRBV5-4 with TRBJ2-1; a possible D gene is TRBD2 (5 bases). CDR1 is SGHNT and CDR2 is YYREEE in the germline V gene (reference sequence). V gave up 0 bases and J gave up 0 bases, with 7 bases separating them. The length of the CDR3 is 15 residues. CDR3 bases: TGTGCCAGCAGCTTGGTAGGGAGCTCCTACAATGAGCAGTTCTTC. Amino acids: CASSLVGSSYNEQFF.

This chain uses TRBV10-3 with TRBJ2-7; the D gene is possibly TRBD1 (7 bases). The CDR3 loop spans 16 amino acids. The V gene lost 4 bases and the J gene lost 4 bases, with 20 bases spanning the gap. In germline, CDR1 is ENHRY, CDR2 SYGVKD. The DNA of the CDR3 is TGTGCCATCAGTGGCGAGGGGGCCCTGGAGGGGTACGAGCAGTACTTC. Residues: CAISGEGALEGYEQYF.

The chain carries TRBV7-9 and TRBJ2-2; no clear D. This CDR3 is 14 amino acids long. The V and J ends lost 1 base and 2 bases respectively, with 5 bases between them. CDR1 and CDR2 (germline): SEHNR, FQNEAQ (reference sequence). The CDR3 nucleotides are TGTGCCAGCAGCTTAGAGTTTAACACCGGGGAGCTGTTTTTT. The encoded protein is CASSLEFNTGELFF.

The chain is built from TRBV6-4 and TRBJ1-2; 8 nucleotides line up with TRBD1. V lost 4 bases and J lost 8; bases outside the gene matches: 3. The CDR3 extends over 12 amino acids. The germline V gene encodes CDR1 MRHNA and CDR2 SNTAGT. The CDR3: CASSAGGRGYTF. CDR3 nucleotides: TGTGCCAGCAGTGCAGGGGGCAGAGGCTACACCTTC.

The chain has TRBV28 and TRBJ1-1, with TRBD1 matching over 9 bases. This CDR3 has 16 residues. Germline-derived CDR1 and CDR2 are MDHEN and SYDVKM. The ends lost 3 bases at V and 6 bases at J; junction bases unmatched: 11. CDR3 sequence (DNA): TGTGCCAGCAGTTTGCTGACGGGACAGGGAAGGCCTGAAGCTTTCTTT. It is translated as CASSLLTGQGRPEAFF. Together with reference TRBV28 and TRBJ1-1, the CDR3 gives the full variable domain: DVKVTQSSRYLVKRTGEKVFLECVQDMDHENMFWYRQDPGLGLRLIYFSYDVKMKEKGDIPEGYSVSREKKERFSLILESASTNQTSMYLCASSLLTGQGRPEAFFGQGTRLTVV.

The J gene is TRBJ2-7, the V gene TRBV19; 7 nucleotides align to TRBD2. Germline CDR1 and CDR2: LNHDA and SQIVND (reference sequence). This CDR3 region has 14 residues. The ends lost 4 bases at V and 2 bases at J; junction bases unmatched: 5. The CDR3 loop is CASSSGGSTYEQYF. The DNA for the CDR3 is TGTGCCAGTAGTAGCGGGGGATCGACCTACGAGCAGTACTTC.

This clone was counted between two and nine times. In nucleotides, the CDR3 is TGTGCCAGCAGCGAGACAGGGTTTAATCAGCCCCAGCATTTT. Its translation is CASSETGFNQPQHF. The V gene is TRBV25-1, the J gene TRBJ1-5; 7 bases are a match to TRBD1. The CDR3 loop spans 14 amino acids. Germline CDR1 and CDR2: MGHDK and SYGVNS. With V trimmed by 6 bases and J by 4 bases, 6 bases remained unmatched.

The chain carries TRBV5-1 and TRBJ2-7; possible D gene TRBD1, 6 bases. Trimming left V 0 bases short and J 4 bases short, with 14 bases between. CDR1 and CDR2 from the germline V gene are SGHRS and YFSETQ. The CDR3 is 15 residues long. The DNA for the CDR3 is TGCGCCAGCAGCTTGGCCCCAGAGCAGGGGTACGAGCAGTACTTC. Protein sequence: CASSLAPEQGYEQYF.

In DNA, the CDR3 is TGTGCCAGCAGTGAGGCGGGACAGGGGATTGGGGAGCAGTTCTTC. Amino acids: CASSEAGQGIGEQFF. The J gene is TRBJ2-1, the V gene TRBV6-1, with TRBD1 matching 10 bases. The junction had 9 bases not matched to a gene; V was cut back by 3 bases and J by 10 bases. This CDR3 has 15 residues. CDR1 is MNHNS, CDR2 SASEGT, per germline.

The chain is built from TRBV6-2 or TRBV6-3 and TRBJ2-7; no clear D gene. V gave up 5 bases and J gave up 7 bases, with 12 bases separating them. The CDR3 sequence is 12 residues long. Germline lookup yields CDR1 MNHEY and CDR2 SVGEGT. The CDR3 reads CASSPQTGEQYF. CDR3 in DNA: TGTGCCAGCAGTCCCCAGACTGGGGAGCAGTACTTC.

The chain recombines TRBV2 with TRBJ2-3; no clear D. Trimming stripped 7 bases from V and 5 bases from J, with 19 bases between. CDR1 and CDR2 (germline): SNHLY, FYNNEI. The CDR3 extends over 15 amino acids. CDR3 DNA sequence: TGTGCCAGCAAAGTCGGGCGGTGGGTTAAAGATACGCAGTATTTT. Protein: CASKVGRWVKDTQYF.

CDR3 sequence: CASSQADTYSYNSPLHF. CDR3 in DNA: TGTGCCAGCAGCCAAGCGGACACTTACTCCTATAATTCACCCCTCCACTTT. The chain carries TRBV3-1 (or the pseudogene TRBV3-2) and TRBJ1-6, with D perhaps TRBD1 (5 bases). The CDR3 length is 17 residues. Trimming stripped 1 base from V and 0 bases from J, with 10 bases between. Germline V CDR1 and CDR2: LGHDT, YNNKEL (reference sequence).

The chain uses TRBV7-3 and TRBJ2-3, with TRBD2 as a possible D gene (6 bases). Trimming removed 2 bases at V and 2 bases at J, with 11 bases between. This CDR3 is built from 15 residues. Germline V CDR1 and CDR2: SGHTA, FQGTGA. For the CDR3, the DNA is TGTGCCAGCAGCTTACTCCCGGGGGTCACAGATACGCAGTATTTT. Amino acid sequence: CASSLLPGVTDTQYF.

This chain joins TRBV19 and TRBJ2-1; TRBD2 might be the D (6 bases). V shed 1 base and J shed 0 bases, with 10 bases lying between them. CDR3 length: 16 residues. Germline values: CDR1 LNHDA, CDR2 SQIVND (reference sequence). CDR3 amino acids: CASSIGGTLSYNEQFF. CDR3 DNA: TGTGCCAGTAGTATAGGCGGGACCCTCTCCTACAATGAGCAGTTCTTC.

V gene TRBV5-1 combines with J gene TRBJ2-3; TRBD2 might be the D (6 bases). CDR1 SGHRS and CDR2 YFSETQ come from the germline V gene. V was pared by 2 bases and J by 3 bases, with 10 bases between. The CDR3 runs 14 residues. CDR3: CASSFGGKTDTQYF. The CDR3 DNA is TGCGCCAGCAGCTTCGGCGGGAAGACAGATACGCAGTATTTT. Full variable domain (outside the CDR3, taken from reference TRBV5-1 and TRBJ2-3): KAGVTQTPRYLIKTRGQQVTLSCSPISGHRSVSWYQQTPGQGLQFLFEYFSETQRNKGNFPGRFSGRQFSNSRSEMNVSTLELGDSALYLCASSFGGKTDTQYFGPGTRLTVL.

The CDR3 DNA is TGCGCCAGCAGCCGTGGGACACACAACTCCTACGAGCAGTACTTC. It translates to CASSRGTHNSYEQYF. The chain couples TRBV5-1 to TRBJ2-7, with D perhaps TRBD1 (6 bases). Trimming left V 4 bases short and J 0 bases short, with 14 bases between. CDR1 and CDR2 (germline): SGHRS, YFSETQ. This CDR3 spans 15 amino acids.

This sequence joins TRBV4-1 and TRBJ1-2; D perhaps matches TRBD1 (5 bases). CDR1 is MGHRA, CDR2 YSYEKL, per germline. This CDR3 has 16 amino acids. V lost 0 bases and J 5 bases, leaving 16 bases between the germline ends. As DNA, the CDR3 is TGCGCCAGCAGCCAAGATAGGGGCAAATTGCCGTATGGCTACACCTTC. Protein product: CASSQDRGKLPYGYTF.

The gene calls are TRBV6-6 and TRBJ2-7, with TRBD1 matching 7 bases. Looked up from germline, CDR1 is MNHNY and CDR2 is SVGAGI (reference sequence). CDR3 length equals 15 residues. V shed 2 bases and J 5 bases; nucleotides not matched to a gene: 9. For the CDR3, the DNA is TGTGCCAGCAGTTACCCACGGGACAGAAGGAACGAGCAGTACTTC. This encodes CASSYPRDRRNEQYF.